This T cell receptor beta chain was identified during a study of regulatory T cells in long-lasting Graves disease. Construction of the TCR beta libraries employed iRepertoire HTBI primers in conjunction with Arm-PCR of CDR3 regions. TCRdb reprocessed the multiplex PCR reads with MiXCR, giving one entry per CDR3 protein. The table shows about 540,000 distinct CDR3 sequences, with 13% occurring only once. This clonotype occurred many times. Its antigen is as yet unknown. The time point was: newly diagnosed GD, antithyroid drugs for less than 3 months. RNA extracted from PBMCs served as the sequencing template. From each patient, around 9 milliliters of peripheral blood was drawn and collected into an EDTA anticoagulant tube. The CDR3 sequence is 13 residues long. CDR1 SGHAT and CDR2 FQDESV come from the germline V gene (reference sequence). V shed 3 bases and J shed 2 bases, with 8 bases lying between them.

Broader study findings: Analyses excluded thyroid tissue, covering peripheral blood alone. Because few samples were included, accuracy may have been lower.

These data were likewise used in another study, on T cells in Graves' hyperthyroidism and ophthalmopathy. That work adds: Clinicians diagnosed patients from clinical symptoms, serum thyroxine and TRAb, thyroid ultrasound and orbital computed tomography.

The starting material was peripheral blood mononuclear cells (PBMCs), obtained at new diagnosis, from a patient treated with antithyroid drugs. This receptor was obtained from a young man with Graves disease. The rearrangement links TRBV11-1 to TRBJ2-7; no firm D call. The CDR3, as DNA: TGTGCCAGCAGCTTGGATGACACCTACGAGCAGTACTTC. This translates into CASSLDDTYEQYF.